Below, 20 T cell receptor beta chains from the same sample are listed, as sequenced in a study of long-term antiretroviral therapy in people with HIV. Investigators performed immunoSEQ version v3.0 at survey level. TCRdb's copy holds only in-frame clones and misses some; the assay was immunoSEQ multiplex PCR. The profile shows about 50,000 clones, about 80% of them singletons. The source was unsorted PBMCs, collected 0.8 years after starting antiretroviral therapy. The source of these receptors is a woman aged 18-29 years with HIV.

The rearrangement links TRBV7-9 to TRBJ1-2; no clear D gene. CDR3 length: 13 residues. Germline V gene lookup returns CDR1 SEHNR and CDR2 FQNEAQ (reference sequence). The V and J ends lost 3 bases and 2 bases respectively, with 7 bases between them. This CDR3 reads CASSFITNYGYTF. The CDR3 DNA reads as TGTGCCAGCAGCTTTATCACGAACTATGGCTACACCTTC.

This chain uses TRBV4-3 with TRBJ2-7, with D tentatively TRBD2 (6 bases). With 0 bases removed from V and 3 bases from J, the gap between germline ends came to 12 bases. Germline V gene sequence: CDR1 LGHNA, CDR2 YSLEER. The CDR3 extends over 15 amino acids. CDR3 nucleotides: TGCGCCAGCAGCCAAGATCTAGCGATTAACTACGAGCAGTACTTC. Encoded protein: CASSQDLAINYEQYF.

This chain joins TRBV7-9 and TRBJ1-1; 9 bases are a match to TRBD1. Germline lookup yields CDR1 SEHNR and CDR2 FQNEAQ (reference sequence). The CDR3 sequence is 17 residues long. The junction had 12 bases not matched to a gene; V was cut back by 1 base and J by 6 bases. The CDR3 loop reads CASSLGEYRGPLAEAFF. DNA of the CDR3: TGTGCCAGCAGCTTAGGGGAGTACAGGGGGCCACTCGCTGAAGCTTTCTTT.

This CDR3 is CASSPRTGRNQPQHF. DNA for the CDR3: TGTGCCAGCAGTCCGCGGACAGGCCGCAATCAGCCCCAGCATTTT. The chain employs TRBV28 and TRBJ1-5, with 7 nucleotides matching TRBD1. The V and J ends lost 5 bases and 2 bases, in that order; junction bases with no gene match: 6. Per germline, CDR1 MDHEN and CDR2 SYDVKM. CDR3 length: 15 residues.

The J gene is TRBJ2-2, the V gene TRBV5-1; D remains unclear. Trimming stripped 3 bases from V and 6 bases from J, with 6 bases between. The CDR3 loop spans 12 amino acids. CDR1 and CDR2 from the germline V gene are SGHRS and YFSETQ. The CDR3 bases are TGCGCCAGCAGCTATCCCCCCGGGGAGCTGTTTTTT. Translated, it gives CASSYPPGELFF.

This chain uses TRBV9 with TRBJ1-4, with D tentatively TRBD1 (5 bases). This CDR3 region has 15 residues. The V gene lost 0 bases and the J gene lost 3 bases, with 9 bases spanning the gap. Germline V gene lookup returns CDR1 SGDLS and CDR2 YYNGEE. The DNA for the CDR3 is TGTGCCAGCAGCGTAGAGGGGCGGCCTAATGAAAAACTGTTTTTT. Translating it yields CASSVEGRPNEKLFF.

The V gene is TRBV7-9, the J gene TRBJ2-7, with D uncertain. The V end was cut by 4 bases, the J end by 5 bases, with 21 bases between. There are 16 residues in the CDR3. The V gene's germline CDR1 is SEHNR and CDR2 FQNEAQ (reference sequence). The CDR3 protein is CASSSPMGRGPNEQYF. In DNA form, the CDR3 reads TGTGCCAGCAGCTCCCCGATGGGTCGTGGACCCAACGAGCAGTACTTC. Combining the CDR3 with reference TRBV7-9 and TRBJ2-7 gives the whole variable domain DTGVSQNPRHKITKRGQNVTFRCDPISEHNRLYWYRQTLGQGPEFLTYFQNEAQLEKSRLLSDRFSAERPKGSFSTLEIQRTEQGDSAMYLCASSSPMGRGPNEQYFGPGTRLTVT.

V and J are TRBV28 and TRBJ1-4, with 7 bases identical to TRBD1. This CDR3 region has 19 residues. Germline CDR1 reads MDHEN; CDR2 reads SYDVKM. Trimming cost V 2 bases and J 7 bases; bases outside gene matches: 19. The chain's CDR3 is CASSLPTPLWDRNTEKLFF. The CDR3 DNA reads TGTGCCAGCAGTTTACCGACCCCTCTTTGGGACAGAAATACTGAAAAACTGTTTTTT.

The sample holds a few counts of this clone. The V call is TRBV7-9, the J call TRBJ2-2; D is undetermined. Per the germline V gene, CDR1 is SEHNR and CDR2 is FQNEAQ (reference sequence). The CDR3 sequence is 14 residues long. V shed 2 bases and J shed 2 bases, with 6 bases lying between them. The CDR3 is CASSLQINTGELFF. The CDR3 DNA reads TGTGCCAGCAGCTTACAAATAAACACCGGGGAGCTGTTTTTT.

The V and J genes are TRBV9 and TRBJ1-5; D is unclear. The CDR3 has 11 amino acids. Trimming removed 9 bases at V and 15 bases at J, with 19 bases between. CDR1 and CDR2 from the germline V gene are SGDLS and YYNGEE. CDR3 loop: CATRTVLSWHF. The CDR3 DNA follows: TGTGCCACCAGGACGGTCCTATCCTGGCATTTT.

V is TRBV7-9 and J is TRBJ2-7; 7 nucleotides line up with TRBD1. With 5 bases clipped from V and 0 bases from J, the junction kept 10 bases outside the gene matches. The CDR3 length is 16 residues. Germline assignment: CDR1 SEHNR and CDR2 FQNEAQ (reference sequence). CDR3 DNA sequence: TGTGCCAGCAGCCCCCCGGGACAGCCGACCTCCTACGAGCAGTACTTC. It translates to CASSPPGQPTSYEQYF.

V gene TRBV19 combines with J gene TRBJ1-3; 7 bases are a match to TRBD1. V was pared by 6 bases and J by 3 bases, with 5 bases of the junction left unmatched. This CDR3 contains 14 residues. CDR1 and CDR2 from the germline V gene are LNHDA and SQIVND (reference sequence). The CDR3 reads CASRPTGVGNTIYF. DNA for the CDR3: TGTGCCAGTAGGCCCACAGGGGTTGGAAACACCATATATTTT.

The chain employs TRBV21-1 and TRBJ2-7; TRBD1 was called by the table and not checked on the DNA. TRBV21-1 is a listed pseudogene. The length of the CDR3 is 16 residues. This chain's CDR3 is CASSKREKGQTYEQYF. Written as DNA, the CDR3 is TGTGCCAGCAGCAAGAGAGAGAAGGGACAGACCTACGAGCAGTACTTC.

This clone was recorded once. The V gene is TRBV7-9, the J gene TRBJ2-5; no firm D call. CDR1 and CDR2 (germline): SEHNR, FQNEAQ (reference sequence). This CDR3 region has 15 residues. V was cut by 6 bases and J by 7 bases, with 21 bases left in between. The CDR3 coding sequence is TGTGCCAGCAGACCTGAGGACGGAGAACGCGGGACCCAGTACTTC. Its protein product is CASRPEDGERGTQYF.

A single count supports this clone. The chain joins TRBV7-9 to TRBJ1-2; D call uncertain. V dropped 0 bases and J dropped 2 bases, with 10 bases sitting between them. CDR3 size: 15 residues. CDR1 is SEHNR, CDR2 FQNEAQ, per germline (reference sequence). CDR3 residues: CASSLAMGTNYGYTF. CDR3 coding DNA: TGTGCCAGCAGCTTAGCTATGGGTACAAACTATGGCTACACCTTC.

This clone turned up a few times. The CDR3 DNA follows: TGTGCCAGCAGTCAGACCCTACTCGGACAGGGAAAAAGGGGGAACACTGAAGCTTTCTTT. Protein: CASSQTLLGQGKRGNTEAFF. This rearrangement joins TRBV28 to TRBJ1-1, with 8 bases lining up with TRBD1. Germline CDR1 MDHEN, CDR2 SYDVKM. The junction had 21 bases not matched to a gene; V was cut back by 5 bases and J by 1 base. The CDR3 contains 20 residues.

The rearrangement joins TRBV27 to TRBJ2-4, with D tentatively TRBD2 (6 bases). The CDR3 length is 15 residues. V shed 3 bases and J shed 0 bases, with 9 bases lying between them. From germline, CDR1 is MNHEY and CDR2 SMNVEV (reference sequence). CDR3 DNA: TGTGCCAGCAGTTTCCGCGGGGTAGCCAAAAACATTCAGTACTTC. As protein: CASSFRGVAKNIQYF.

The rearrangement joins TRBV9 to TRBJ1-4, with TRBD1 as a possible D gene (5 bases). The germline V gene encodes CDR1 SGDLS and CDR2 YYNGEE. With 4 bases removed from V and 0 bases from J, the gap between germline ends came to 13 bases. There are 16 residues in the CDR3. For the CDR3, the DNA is TGTGCCAGCAGCACGGGACTAGGGACAACTAATGAAAAACTGTTTTTT. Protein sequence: CASSTGLGTTNEKLFF.

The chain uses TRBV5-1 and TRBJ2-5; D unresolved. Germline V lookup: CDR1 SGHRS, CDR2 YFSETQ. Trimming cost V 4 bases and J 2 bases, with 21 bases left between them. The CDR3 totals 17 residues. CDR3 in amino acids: CASSLNYRFDMQETQYF. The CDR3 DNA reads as TGCGCCAGCAGCCTAAATTACAGATTTGATATGCAAGAGACCCAGTACTTC.

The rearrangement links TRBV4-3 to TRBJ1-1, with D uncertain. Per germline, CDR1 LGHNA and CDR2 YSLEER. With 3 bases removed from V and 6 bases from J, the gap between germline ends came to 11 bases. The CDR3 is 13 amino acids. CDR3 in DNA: TGCGCCAGCAGCCATGTCCCTGAGTCTGAAGCTTTCTTT. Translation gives CASSHVPESEAFF.